The source of this TCR beta chain is a study of regulatory T cells in long-lasting Graves disease. On this clonotype: Its antigen remains unknown.

Relying on iRepertoire HTBI primers and Arm-PCR of CDR3 regions, the team built TCR beta libraries. In the authors' methods: The identification of about 68 TRBV and 11 to 15 TRBJ segments was made across samples. MiXCR was run by TCRdb on the multiplex PCR reads, yielding one entry per CDR3 protein. What appears here as the V and J calls and clone size reflects TCRdb's work, not the paper's. The table includes 420,000 or so distinct CDR3 sequences, around 15% detected once. Per germline, CDR1 SNHLY and CDR2 FYNNEI. V was clipped by 7 bases and J by 5 bases; unmatched bases: 5. The CDR3 loop spans 14 amino acids. Study conclusions and caveats: Newly diagnosed disease favored TRBV20-1 and TRBJ2-1 over persistent disease.

Specified time point: newly diagnosed GD, antithyroid drugs for less than 3 months. From PBMCs, RNA was extracted and then used to make the TCR library. The same data also contributed to another study, on T cells in Graves' hyperthyroidism and ophthalmopathy. According to that study: The primer set for the first-round RT-PCR of the TCR CDR3 was HTBI.

This TCR derives from a woman between 18 and 29 years old with Graves disease. V is TRBV2 and J is TRBJ1-6, with 7 bases aligning to TRBD1. Source: peripheral blood mononuclear cells (PBMCs), taken at new diagnosis, from a patient treated with antithyroid drugs. The CDR3 coding sequence is TGTGCCAGCAAGACAGGGATGAATAATTCACCCCTCCACTTT. It is translated as CASKTGMNNSPLHF.